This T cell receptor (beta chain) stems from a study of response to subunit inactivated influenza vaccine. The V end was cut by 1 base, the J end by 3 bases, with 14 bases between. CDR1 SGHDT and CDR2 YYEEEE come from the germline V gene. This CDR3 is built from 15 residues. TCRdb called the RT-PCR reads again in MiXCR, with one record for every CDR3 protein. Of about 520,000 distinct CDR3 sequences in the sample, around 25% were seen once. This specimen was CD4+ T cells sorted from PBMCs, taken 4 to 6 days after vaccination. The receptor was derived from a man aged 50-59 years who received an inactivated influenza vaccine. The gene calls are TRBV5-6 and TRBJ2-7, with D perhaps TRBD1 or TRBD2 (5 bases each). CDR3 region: CASSLFVRGDYEQYF. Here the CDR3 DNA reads TGTGCCAGCAGCTTGTTTGTCAGAGGGGACTACGAGCAGTACTTC.